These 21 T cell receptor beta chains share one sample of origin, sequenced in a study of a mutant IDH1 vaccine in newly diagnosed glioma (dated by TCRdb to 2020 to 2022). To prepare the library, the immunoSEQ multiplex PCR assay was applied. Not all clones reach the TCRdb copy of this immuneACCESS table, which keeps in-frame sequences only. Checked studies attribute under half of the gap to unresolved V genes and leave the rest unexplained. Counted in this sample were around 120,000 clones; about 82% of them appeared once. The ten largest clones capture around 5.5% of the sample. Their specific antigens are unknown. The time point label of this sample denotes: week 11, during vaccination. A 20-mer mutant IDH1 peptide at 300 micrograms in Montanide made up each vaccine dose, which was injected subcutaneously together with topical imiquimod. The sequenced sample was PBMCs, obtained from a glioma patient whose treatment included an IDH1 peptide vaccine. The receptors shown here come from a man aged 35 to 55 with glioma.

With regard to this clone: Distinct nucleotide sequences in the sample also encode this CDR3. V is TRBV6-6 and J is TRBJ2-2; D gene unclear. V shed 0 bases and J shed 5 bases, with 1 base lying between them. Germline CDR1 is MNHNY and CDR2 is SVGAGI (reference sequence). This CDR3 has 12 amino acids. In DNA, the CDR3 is TGTGCCAGCAGTTACTCGACCGGGGAGCTGTTTTTT. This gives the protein CASSYSTGELFF.

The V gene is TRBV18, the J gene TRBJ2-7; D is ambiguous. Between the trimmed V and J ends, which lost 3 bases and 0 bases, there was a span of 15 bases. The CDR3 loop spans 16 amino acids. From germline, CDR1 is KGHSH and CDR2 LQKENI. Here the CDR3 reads CASSPAGYSSSYEQYF. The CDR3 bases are TGTGCCAGCTCACCGGCCGGGTACAGTTCCTCCTACGAGCAGTACTTC.

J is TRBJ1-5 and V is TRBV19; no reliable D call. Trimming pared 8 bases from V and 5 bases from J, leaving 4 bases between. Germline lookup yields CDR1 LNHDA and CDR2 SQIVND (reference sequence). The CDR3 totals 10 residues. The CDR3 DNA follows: TGTGCCAGTGGGTATCAGCCCCAGCATTTT. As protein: CASGYQPQHF.

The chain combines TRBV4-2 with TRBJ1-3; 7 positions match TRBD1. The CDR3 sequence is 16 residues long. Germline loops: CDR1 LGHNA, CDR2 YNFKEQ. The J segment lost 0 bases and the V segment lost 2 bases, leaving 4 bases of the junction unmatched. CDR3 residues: CASSQSGTASGNTIYF. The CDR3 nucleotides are TGTGCCAGCAGCCAATCTGGGACAGCCTCTGGAAACACCATATATTTT.

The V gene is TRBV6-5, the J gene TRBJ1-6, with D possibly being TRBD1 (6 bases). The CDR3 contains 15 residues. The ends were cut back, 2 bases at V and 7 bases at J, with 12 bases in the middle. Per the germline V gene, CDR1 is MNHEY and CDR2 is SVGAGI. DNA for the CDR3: TGTGCCAGCAGTTACCGGCAGGGGAGGAATTCACCCCTCCACTTT. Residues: CASSYRQGRNSPLHF.

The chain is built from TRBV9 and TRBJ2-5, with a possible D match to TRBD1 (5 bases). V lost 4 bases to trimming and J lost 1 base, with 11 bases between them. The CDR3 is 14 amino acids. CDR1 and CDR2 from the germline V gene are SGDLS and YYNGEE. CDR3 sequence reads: CASSPGGAQETQYF. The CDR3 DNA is TGTGCCAGCAGCCCAGGTGGGGCCCAAGAGACCCAGTACTTC.

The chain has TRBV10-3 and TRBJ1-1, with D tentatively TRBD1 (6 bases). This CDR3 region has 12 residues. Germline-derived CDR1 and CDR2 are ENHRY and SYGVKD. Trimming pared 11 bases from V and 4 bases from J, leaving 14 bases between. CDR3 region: CALRGAGTEAFF. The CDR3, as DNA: TGTGCCCTTCGGGGGGCGGGCACTGAAGCTTTCTTT.

The CDR3 DNA reads TGTGCCAGCAGTCCAAATGCAGGGGGCGCGTATGGCTACACCTTC. It codes for CASSPNAGGAYGYTF. The chain combines TRBV7-2 with TRBJ1-2; 8 nucleotides agree with TRBD1. The CDR3 covers 15 residues. CDR1 is SGHTA and CDR2 is FQGNSA in the germline V gene. With V trimmed by 6 bases and J by 5 bases, 11 bases remained unmatched. The whole variable domain, remainder taken from reference TRBV7-2 and TRBJ1-2, is GAGVSQSPSNKVTEKGKDVELRCDPISGHTALYWYRQSLGQGLEFLIYFQGNSAPDKSGLPSDRFSAERTGGSVSTLTIQRTQQEDSAVYLCASSPNAGGAYGYTFGSGTRLTVV.

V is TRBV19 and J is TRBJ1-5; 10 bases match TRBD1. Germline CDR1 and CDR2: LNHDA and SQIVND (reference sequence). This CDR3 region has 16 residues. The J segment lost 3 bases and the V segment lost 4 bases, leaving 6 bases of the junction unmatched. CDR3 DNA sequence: TGTGCCAGTAGTACCCCGGGACAGGGGATCAATCAGCCCCAGCATTTT. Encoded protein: CASSTPGQGINQPQHF.

In DNA form, the CDR3 reads TGTGCCAGTAGACTGACAGGGGGCTCTGGAAACACCATATATTTT. Its translation is CASRLTGGSGNTIYF. V is TRBV19 and J is TRBJ1-3; 9 bases align to TRBD1. The CDR3 sequence is 15 residues long. The V and J ends lost 6 bases and 0 bases, in that order; junction bases with no gene match: 3. Germline V gives CDR1 LNHDA, CDR2 SQIVND (reference sequence).

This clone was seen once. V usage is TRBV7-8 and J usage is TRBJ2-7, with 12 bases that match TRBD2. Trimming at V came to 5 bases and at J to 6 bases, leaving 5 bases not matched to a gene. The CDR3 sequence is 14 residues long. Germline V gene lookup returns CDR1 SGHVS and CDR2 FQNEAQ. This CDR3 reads CASSPPGLAGEQYF. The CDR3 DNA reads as TGTGCCAGCAGCCCTCCGGGACTAGCGGGCGAGCAGTACTTC. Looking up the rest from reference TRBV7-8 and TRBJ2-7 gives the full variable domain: GAGVSQSPRYKVAKRGQDVALRCDPISGHVSLFWYQQALGQGPEFLTYFQNEAQLDKSGLPSDRFFAERPEGSVSTLKIQRTQQEDSAVYLCASSPPGLAGEQYFGPGTRLTVT.

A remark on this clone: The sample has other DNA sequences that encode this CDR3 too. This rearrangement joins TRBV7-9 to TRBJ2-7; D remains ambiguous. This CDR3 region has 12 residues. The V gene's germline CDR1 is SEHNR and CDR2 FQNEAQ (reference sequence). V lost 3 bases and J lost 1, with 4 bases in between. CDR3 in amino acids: CASSFTSYEQYF. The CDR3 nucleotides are TGTGCCAGCAGCTTCACATCCTACGAGCAGTACTTC.

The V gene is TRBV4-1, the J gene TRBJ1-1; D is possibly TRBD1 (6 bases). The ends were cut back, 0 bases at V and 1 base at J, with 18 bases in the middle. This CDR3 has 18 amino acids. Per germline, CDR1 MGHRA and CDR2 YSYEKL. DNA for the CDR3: TGCGCCAGCAGCCAAGATAAGAGAGGGGGACAAGGGAACACTGAAGCTTTCTTT. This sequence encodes CASSQDKRGGQGNTEAFF.

For the CDR3, the DNA is TGCGCCAGCAGACCCGACAAGACTTTCTATGGCTACACCTTC. Its translation is CASRPDKTFYGYTF. The chain joins TRBV5-1 to TRBJ1-2, with no clear D. The CDR3 is 14 residues long. V lost 5 bases to trimming and J lost 4 bases, with 15 bases between them. Germline V CDR1 and CDR2: SGHRS, YFSETQ.

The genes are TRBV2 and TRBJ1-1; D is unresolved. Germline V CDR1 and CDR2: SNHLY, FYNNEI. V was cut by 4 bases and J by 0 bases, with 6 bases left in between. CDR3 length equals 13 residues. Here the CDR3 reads CASSVKLNTEAFF. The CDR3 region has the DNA TGTGCCAGCAGTGTCAAGTTGAACACTGAAGCTTTCTTT.

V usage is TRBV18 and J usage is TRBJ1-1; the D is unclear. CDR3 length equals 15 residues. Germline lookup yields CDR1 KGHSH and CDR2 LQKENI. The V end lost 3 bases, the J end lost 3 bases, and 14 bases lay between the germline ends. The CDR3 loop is CASSPLLGIDTEAFF. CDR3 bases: TGTGCCAGCTCACCGCTCTTAGGGATCGACACTGAAGCTTTCTTT.

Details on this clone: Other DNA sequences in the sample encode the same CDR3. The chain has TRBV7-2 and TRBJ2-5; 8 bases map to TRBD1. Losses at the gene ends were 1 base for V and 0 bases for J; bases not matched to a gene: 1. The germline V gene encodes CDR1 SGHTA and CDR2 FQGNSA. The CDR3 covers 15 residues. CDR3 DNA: TGTGCCAGCAGCTTAGGACAGGGGTACCAAGAGACCCAGTACTTC. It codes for CASSLGQGYQETQYF.

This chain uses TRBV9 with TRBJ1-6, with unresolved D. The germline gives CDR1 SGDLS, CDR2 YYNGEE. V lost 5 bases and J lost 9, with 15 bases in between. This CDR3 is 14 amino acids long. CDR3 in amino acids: CASSRRESTSPLHF. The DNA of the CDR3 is TGTGCCAGCAGTAGACGGGAGAGCACTTCACCCCTCCACTTT.

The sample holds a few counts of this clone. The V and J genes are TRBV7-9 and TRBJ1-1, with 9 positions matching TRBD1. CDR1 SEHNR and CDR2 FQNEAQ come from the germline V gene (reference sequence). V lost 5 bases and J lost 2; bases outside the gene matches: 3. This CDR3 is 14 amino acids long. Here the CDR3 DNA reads TGTGCCAGCAGCATGGACAGGGGTAACACTGAAGCTTTCTTT. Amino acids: CASSMDRGNTEAFF. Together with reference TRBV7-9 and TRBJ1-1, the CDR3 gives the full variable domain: DTGVSQNPRHKITKRGQNVTFRCDPISEHNRLYWYRQTLGQGPEFLTYFQNEAQLEKSRLLSDRFSAERPKGSFSTLEIQRTEQGDSAMYLCASSMDRGNTEAFFGQGTRLTVV.

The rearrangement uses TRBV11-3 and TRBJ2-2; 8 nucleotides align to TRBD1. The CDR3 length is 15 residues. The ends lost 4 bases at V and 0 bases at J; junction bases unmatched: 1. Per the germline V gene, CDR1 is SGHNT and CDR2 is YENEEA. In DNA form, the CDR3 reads TGTGCCAGCAGCTACAGGGGGGCGAACACCGGGGAGCTGTTTTTT. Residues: CASSYRGANTGELFF.

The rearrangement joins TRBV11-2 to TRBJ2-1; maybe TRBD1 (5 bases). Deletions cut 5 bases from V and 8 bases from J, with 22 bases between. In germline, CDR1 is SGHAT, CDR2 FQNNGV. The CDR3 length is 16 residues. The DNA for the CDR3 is TGTGCCAGCAGCCCCGTGCGACCGAAGGGGCTCGATGAGCAGTTCTTC. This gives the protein CASSPVRPKGLDEQFF.